Below, 24 T cell receptor beta chains from the same sample are listed, as sequenced in a study of technical replicates of blood from several donors. The method was immunoSEQ multiplex PCR; TCRdb's version includes in-frame clones alone and lacks a portion of them. In the table there are under 85,000 clones, just under 95% of which are singletons. The sample comprised T cells isolated from PBMCs. The receptors shown here come from a human donor in good health.

This clone turned up a few times. The genes are TRBV6-4 and TRBJ2-2; no definite D call. Trimming took off 0 bases at V and 4 bases at J, with 3 bases between the two ends. From germline, CDR1 is MRHNA and CDR2 SNTAGT. CDR3 size: 13 residues. The CDR3 bases are TGTGCCAGCAGTGACTCTAGCACCGGGGAGCTGTTTTTT. Its protein is CASSDSSTGELFF.

The V gene is TRBV11-3, the J gene TRBJ2-3; 12 positions match TRBD2. Germline trimming cut 1 base from V and 1 base from J; bases unmatched to any gene: 0. The CDR3 is made up of 16 amino acids. CDR1 SGHNT and CDR2 YENEEA come from the germline V gene. For the CDR3, the DNA is TGTGCCAGCAGCTTAGGACTAGCGGGAGGCACAGATACGCAGTATTTT. It specifies CASSLGLAGGTDTQYF. The whole variable domain, remainder taken from reference TRBV11-3 and TRBJ2-3, is EAGVVQSPRYKIIEKKQPVAFWCNPISGHNTLYWYLQNLGQGPELLIRYENEEAVDDSQLPKDRFSAERLKGVDSTLKIQPAELGDSAVYLCASSLGLAGGTDTQYFGPGTRLTVL.

This rearrangement joins TRBV6-1 to TRBJ1-1; D is possibly TRBD1 (5 bases). Trimming removed 9 bases from V and 4 bases from J, with 18 bases in between. This CDR3 contains 14 residues. Germline V gene sequence: CDR1 MNHNS, CDR2 SASEGT. The CDR3 here is CASRGWGDGTEAFF. Written as DNA, the CDR3 is TGTGCCAGTCGTGGTTGGGGGGATGGCACTGAAGCTTTCTTT.

This sequence joins TRBV27 and TRBJ2-7, with D unclear. Germline CDR1 reads MNHEY; CDR2 reads SMNVEV (reference sequence). Trimming left V 0 bases short and J 7 bases short, with 10 bases between. The CDR3 sequence is 13 residues long. The CDR3 loop is CASSLSSQREQYF. The CDR3 DNA sequence: TGTGCCAGCAGTTTATCATCACAGAGAGAGCAGTACTTC.

The chain recombines TRBV7-2 with TRBJ1-4; D is uncertain. The germline V gene encodes CDR1 SGHTA and CDR2 FQGNSA. Trimming removed 3 bases from V and 7 bases from J, with 9 bases in between. This CDR3 is 13 amino acids long. The CDR3 loop is CASSLPGSEKLFF. CDR3 DNA sequence: TGTGCCAGCAGCTTGCCGGGGAGTGAAAAACTGTTTTTT.

This clone was observed a single time. CDR3 in DNA: TGTGCCAGCAGCTTAAGGACTAGCGGGAGTCTCACCGGGGAGCTGTTTTTT. It codes for CASSLRTSGSLTGELFF. The J gene is TRBJ2-2, the V gene TRBV7-6; 13 bases fit TRBD2. The CDR3 sequence is 17 residues long. V shed 2 bases, J shed 4 bases, and the junction held 4 bases outside the gene matches. Germline CDR1 SGHVS, CDR2 FNYEAQ.

The rearrangement joins TRBV7-8 to TRBJ1-1; the D gene is possibly TRBD1 (5 bases). Trimming removed 8 bases at V and 2 bases at J, with 18 bases between. The CDR3 runs 15 residues. Germline CDR1 SGHVS, CDR2 FQNEAQ. This chain's CDR3 is CASGGTLQENTEAFF. CDR3 coding DNA: TGTGCCAGCGGAGGGACCTTACAGGAAAACACTGAAGCTTTCTTT.

This clone is a singleton in its sample. The chain joins TRBV7-3 to TRBJ2-5, with D perhaps matching TRBD2 (7 bases). This CDR3 contains 15 residues. Germline CDR1 is SGHTA and CDR2 is FQGTGA. Trimming stripped 0 bases from V and 5 bases from J, with 13 bases between. The CDR3 DNA is TGTGCCAGCAGCTTAACCTGGGGGGGCAGGGAGACCCAGTACTTC. Translation gives CASSLTWGGRETQYF.

The J gene is TRBJ1-1, the V gene TRBV10-3; no clear D. Germline V CDR1 and CDR2: ENHRY, SYGVKD. V lost 4 bases and J lost 0, with 3 bases in between. This CDR3 comprises 12 residues. CDR3 DNA sequence: TGTGCCATCAGTGTCATGAACACTGAAGCTTTCTTT. Protein: CAISVMNTEAFF.

V is TRBV6-6 and J is TRBJ1-1; D is unresolved. V lost 9 bases, J lost 0 bases, and 11 bases lay in between. Per germline, CDR1 MNHNY and CDR2 SVGAGI (reference sequence). The CDR3 sequence is 13 residues long. The CDR3 sequence: CASTVVMNTEAFF. The CDR3 bases are TGTGCCAGTACCGTAGTAATGAACACTGAAGCTTTCTTT.

The genes are TRBV7-2 and TRBJ1-1, with D tentatively TRBD1 (5 bases). This CDR3 region has 15 residues. Trimming took off 2 bases at V and 5 bases at J, with 15 bases between the two ends. CDR1 SGHTA and CDR2 FQGNSA come from the germline V gene. CDR3 region: CASSLSRLGRTEAFF. The CDR3 DNA is TGTGCCAGCAGCTTAAGTCGGCTGGGGCGAACTGAAGCTTTCTTT. The full variable domain, in which reference TRBV7-2 and TRBJ1-1 provide the parts outside the CDR3, is GAGVSQSPSNKVTEKGKDVELRCDPISGHTALYWYRQSLGQGLEFLIYFQGNSAPDKSGLPSDRFSAERTGGSVSTLTIQRTQQEDSAVYLCASSLSRLGRTEAFFGQGTRLTVV.

The CDR3 DNA reads TGTGCCAGCAGCCCAGGGAAGGAGACCCAGTACTTC. Its translation is CASSPGKETQYF. The rearrangement uses TRBV7-9 and TRBJ2-5; D perhaps matches TRBD1 (5 bases). This CDR3 is built from 12 residues. CDR1 is SEHNR and CDR2 is FQNEAQ in the germline V gene (reference sequence). Trimming pared 5 bases from V and 5 bases from J, leaving 9 bases between.

V usage is TRBV27 and J usage is TRBJ1-5; 8 bases line up with TRBD1. CDR1 is MNHEY and CDR2 is SMNVEV in the germline V gene (reference sequence). This CDR3 spans 15 amino acids. V lost 0 bases to trimming and J lost 6 bases; unmatched junction nucleotides: 4. This CDR3 is CASSLSAGGGQPQHF. CDR3 DNA: TGTGCCAGCAGTTTATCCGCAGGGGGCGGTCAGCCCCAGCATTTT.

The chain couples TRBV5-4 to TRBJ1-1; the match to TRBD1 covers 7 bases. The CDR3 loop spans 13 amino acids. V dropped 4 bases and J dropped 7; count of bases not matched to a gene: 7. Per the germline V gene, CDR1 is SGHNT and CDR2 is YYREEE (reference sequence). CDR3 nucleotides: TGTGCCAGCAGCGTCCGGGACAGCAATGAAGCTTTCTTT. It encodes CASSVRDSNEAFF.

The J gene is TRBJ2-1, the V gene TRBV11-3; tentative D call: TRBD2 (6 bases). V gave up 1 base and J gave up 8 bases, with 12 bases separating them. The CDR3 loop spans 14 amino acids. Germline-derived CDR1 and CDR2 are SGHNT and YENEEA. As DNA, the CDR3 is TGTGCCAGCAGCTTAGGACTAGGCTGGTATGAGCAGTTCTTC. The encoded protein is CASSLGLGWYEQFF.

V usage is TRBV5-1 and J usage is TRBJ1-2; 9 bases align to TRBD1. The CDR3 consists of 17 residues. CDR1 and CDR2 (germline): SGHRS, YFSETQ. Trimming at V came to 0 bases and at J to 1 base, leaving 7 bases not matched to a gene. CDR3 DNA: TGCGCCAGCAGCTTGGGCGGGACAGGGAGCTATAACTATGGCTACACCTTC. It translates to CASSLGGTGSYNYGYTF.

This chain uses TRBV6-5 with TRBJ1-4; 8 positions match TRBD1. Germline CDR1 MNHEY, CDR2 SVGAGI. V lost 4 bases to trimming and J lost 4 bases; unmatched junction nucleotides: 5. The CDR3 spans 15 residues. The CDR3 coding sequence is TGTGCCAGCAGTTTAGACAGGGGTAATAATGAAAAACTGTTTTTT. Translating it yields CASSLDRGNNEKLFF.

V is TRBV27 and J is TRBJ2-3, with 9 bases that match TRBD1. Germline loops: CDR1 MNHEY, CDR2 SMNVEV (reference sequence). The CDR3 spans 18 residues. V trimming: 5 bases; J trimming: 6 bases; junction bases outside the gene matches: 18. CDR3 protein: CASSPYIGDRVISDTQYF. In DNA, the CDR3 is TGTGCCAGCAGTCCCTATATCGGGGACAGGGTTATATCGGATACGCAGTATTTT.

Here the CDR3 reads CATLTQGTNNQPQHF. In nucleotides, the CDR3 is TGTGCCACCCTTACCCAGGGAACTAACAATCAGCCCCAGCATTTT. V is TRBV28 and J is TRBJ1-5; TRBD1 might be the D (5 bases). Germline V gene data show CDR1 as MDHEN and CDR2 as SYDVKM. The CDR3 loop spans 15 amino acids. V was cut by 10 bases and J by 3 bases, with 19 bases left in between.

This chain uses TRBV2 with TRBJ1-4; D is uncertain. The V gene's germline CDR1 is SNHLY and CDR2 FYNNEI. The CDR3 is 13 residues long. The germline V and J ends were trimmed by 6 bases and 4 bases, with 9 bases remaining between them. In DNA, the CDR3 is TGTGCCAGCAGGGCCGATCTTAATGAAAAACTGTTTTTT. It codes for CASRADLNEKLFF.

V gene TRBV7-9 combines with J gene TRBJ1-1; no clear D. The CDR3 has 14 residues. Deletions cut 3 bases from V and 1 base from J, with 9 bases between. Germline lookup yields CDR1 SEHNR and CDR2 FQNEAQ (reference sequence). In DNA form, the CDR3 reads TGTGCCAGCAGCTTTTGGGAGGGGAACACTGAAGCTTTCTTT. Translating gives CASSFWEGNTEAFF.

CDR3 coding DNA: TGTGCCAGCAGTCAACAGGGCAAATATGGCTACACCTTC. Amino acids: CASSQQGKYGYTF. The gene calls are TRBV27 and TRBJ1-2, with a weak D call TRBD1 (6 bases). The CDR3 covers 13 residues. Germline V gene lookup returns CDR1 MNHEY and CDR2 SMNVEV (reference sequence). Trimming removed 5 bases from V and 5 bases from J, with 12 bases in between.

The V and J genes are TRBV7-9 and TRBJ2-6; 9 bases match TRBD1. Germline V gene sequence: CDR1 SEHNR, CDR2 FQNEAQ (reference sequence). The CDR3 sequence is 17 residues long. Trimming took 5 bases from V and 5 from J; bases not matched to a gene: 10. The CDR3 DNA follows: TGTGCCAGCAGCAGACGGACAGGGGAGTTAAGGGCCAACGTCCTGACTTTC. This sequence encodes CASSRRTGELRANVLTF.

The J gene is TRBJ2-7, the V gene TRBV28; TRBD1 agrees at 8 bases. The CDR3 runs to 13 residues. Germline assignment: CDR1 MDHEN and CDR2 SYDVKM. The V gene end was trimmed by 6 bases and the J gene end by 3 bases; junction bases not matched to a gene: 4. The CDR3 coding sequence is TGTGCCAGCAGCCGGGACAGGCTCTACGAGCAGTACTTC. This sequence encodes CASSRDRLYEQYF.